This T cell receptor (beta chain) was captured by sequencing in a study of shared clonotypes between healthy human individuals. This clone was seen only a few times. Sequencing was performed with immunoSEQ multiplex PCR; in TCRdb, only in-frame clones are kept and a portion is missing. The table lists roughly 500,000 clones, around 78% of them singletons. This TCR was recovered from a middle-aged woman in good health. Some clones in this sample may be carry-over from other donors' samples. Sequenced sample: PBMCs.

The CDR3 reads CASSEGNSYEQYF. In DNA form, the CDR3 reads TGTGCCAGCTCAGAGGGGAACTCCTACGAGCAGTACTTC. The chain combines TRBV18 with TRBJ2-7; D is perhaps TRBD1 or TRBD2 (5 bases each). CDR3 length equals 13 residues. Trimming pared 5 bases from V and 0 bases from J, leaving 8 bases between. The V gene's germline CDR1 is KGHSH and CDR2 LQKENI.